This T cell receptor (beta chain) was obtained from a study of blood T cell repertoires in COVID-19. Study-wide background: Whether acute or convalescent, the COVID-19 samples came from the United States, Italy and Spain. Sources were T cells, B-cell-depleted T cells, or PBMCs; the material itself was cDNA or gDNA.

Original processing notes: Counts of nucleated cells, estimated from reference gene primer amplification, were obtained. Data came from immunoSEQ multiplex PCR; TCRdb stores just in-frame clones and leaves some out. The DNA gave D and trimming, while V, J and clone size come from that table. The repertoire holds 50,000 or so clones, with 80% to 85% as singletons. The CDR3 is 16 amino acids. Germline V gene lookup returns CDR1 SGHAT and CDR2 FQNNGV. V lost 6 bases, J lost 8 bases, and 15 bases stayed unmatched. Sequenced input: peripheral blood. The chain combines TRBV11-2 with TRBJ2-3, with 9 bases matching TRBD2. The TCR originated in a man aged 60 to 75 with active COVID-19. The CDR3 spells CASSRELAGYAGTQYF. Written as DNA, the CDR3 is TGTGCCAGCAGTCGTGAGCTAGCGGGATACGCGGGTACGCAGTATTTT.